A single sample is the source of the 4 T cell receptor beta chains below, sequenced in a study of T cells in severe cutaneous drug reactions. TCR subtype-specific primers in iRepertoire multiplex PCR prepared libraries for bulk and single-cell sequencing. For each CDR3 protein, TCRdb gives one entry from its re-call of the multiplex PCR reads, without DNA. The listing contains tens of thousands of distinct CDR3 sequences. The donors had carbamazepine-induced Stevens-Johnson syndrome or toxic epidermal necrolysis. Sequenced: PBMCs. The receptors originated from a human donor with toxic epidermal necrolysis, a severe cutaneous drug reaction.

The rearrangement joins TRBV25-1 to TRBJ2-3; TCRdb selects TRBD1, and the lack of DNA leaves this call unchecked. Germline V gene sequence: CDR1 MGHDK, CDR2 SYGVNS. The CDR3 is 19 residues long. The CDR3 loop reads CASTPHPGQGPARTDTQYF.

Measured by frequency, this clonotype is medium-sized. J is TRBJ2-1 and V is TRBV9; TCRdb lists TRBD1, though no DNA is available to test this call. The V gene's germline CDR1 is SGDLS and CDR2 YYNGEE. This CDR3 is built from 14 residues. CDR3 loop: CASSPRGLSDEQFF.

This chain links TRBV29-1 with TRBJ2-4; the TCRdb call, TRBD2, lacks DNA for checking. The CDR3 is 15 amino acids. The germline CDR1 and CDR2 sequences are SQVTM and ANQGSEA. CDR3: CSVEFSYGNRDIQYF.

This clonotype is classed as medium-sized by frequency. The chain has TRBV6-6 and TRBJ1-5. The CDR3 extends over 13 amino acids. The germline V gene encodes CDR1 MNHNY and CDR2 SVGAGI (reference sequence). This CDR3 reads CASSRGGNQPQHF.